This T cell receptor beta chain was obtained from a study of CD8 T cells in Susac syndrome. Sequencing of TCR beta was performed on blood CD8+ and CD4+ T cells. TEMRA cells were FACS-enriched, and CD8+ and CD4+ T cells were isolated negatively. The J segment lost 1 base and the V segment lost 1 base, leaving 5 bases of the junction unmatched. Germline V gene sequence: CDR1 GTSNPN, CDR2 SVGIG (reference sequence). The CDR3 has 15 amino acids. The RNA, about 0.45 to 1 ug, was put through reverse transcription using random hexamers. The amplification used immunoSEQ multiplex PCR on TCR beta CDR3; it spanned 54 Vbeta and 13 Jbeta. TCRdb reanalysed the immunoSEQ multiplex PCR reads using MiXCR and keeps one entry per CDR3 protein. The sample records approximately 220,000 distinct CDR3 sequences, about 90% being singletons.

Sequencing input: CD8+ T cells from PBMCs. The chain has TRBV30 and TRBJ1-1, with 8 bases fitting TRBD1. The sequence was collected from a human donor with multiple sclerosis. The CDR3 region has the DNA TGTGCCTGGAGTGGGACAGGGTGGAGGAACACTGAAGCTTTCTTT. This translates into CAWSGTGWRNTEAFF. Full variable domain (outside the CDR3, taken from reference TRBV30 and TRBJ1-1): SQTIHQWPATLVQPVGSPLSLECTVEGTSNPNLYWYRQAAGRGLQLLFYSVGIGQISSEVPQNLSASRPQDRQFILSSKKLLLSDSGFYLCAWSGTGWRNTEAFFGQGTRLTVV.